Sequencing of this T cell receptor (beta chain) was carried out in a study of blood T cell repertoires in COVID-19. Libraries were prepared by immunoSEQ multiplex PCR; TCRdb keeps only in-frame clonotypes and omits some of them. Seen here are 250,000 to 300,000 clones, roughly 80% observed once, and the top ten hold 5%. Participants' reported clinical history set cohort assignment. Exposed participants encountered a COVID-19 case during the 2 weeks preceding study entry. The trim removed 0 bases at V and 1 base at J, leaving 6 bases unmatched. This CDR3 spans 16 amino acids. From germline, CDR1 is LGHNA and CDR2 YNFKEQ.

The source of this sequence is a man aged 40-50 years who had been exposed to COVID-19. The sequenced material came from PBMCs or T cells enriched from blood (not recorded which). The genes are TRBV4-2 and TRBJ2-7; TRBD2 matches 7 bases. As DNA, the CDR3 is TGTGCCAGCAGCCAAGATCCGGCTAGCGGTTCCTACGAGCAGTACTTC. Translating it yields CASSQDPASGSYEQYF.